This T cell receptor (beta chain) was documented in a study of blood T cell repertoires in COVID-19 (dated by TCRdb to 2018 to 2020). General notes on the study: The collaborator samples originated in the United States, Italy and Spain and spanned the acute and convalescent phases of COVID-19. The prospective study material was composed of cDNA or gDNA derived from T cells, B-cell-depleted T cells, or PBMCs. The dataset comprised deeply sampled blood TCRbeta repertoires from subjects exposed to, actively infected with, or recovered from COVID-19. A freely available public database, intended as a resource for researchers studying the immune response to SARS-CoV-2, is where the repertoires were released. Samples were obtained from the ongoing ImmuneRACE study (first 160 participants) and from 1,200 or so subjects provided by 6 global collaborators. A de-identified subject ID, COVID-19 status, age in years and sex were almost always included in the sample metadata. HLA class I and class II types, where available, came from metadata supplied by the sample provider rather than from assay-based typing. Study-level results and caveats: Clinical and demographic metadata were provided uncurated, with the amount varying by source and participant.

Comments on this clone: The antigen this receptor binds is unknown. No base-level quality is on record; no much larger clone is a single base apart.

Enrolling through a virtual design, the prospective study's participants ranged in age from roughly 18 to 100 years and lived across 24 United States geographic areas. In the prospective study, cohorts were assigned on the basis of participant-reported clinical history obtained from a screening survey and a study questionnaire. Recovered participants in ImmuneRACE Cohort 3 were defined by two consecutive negative NP/OP PCR tests, clearance by a healthcare professional, or resolution of symptoms. Mobile phlebotomists in the prospective study collected whole blood, serum and a nasopharyngeal or oropharyngeal swab from every participant. Over a 2-month period, participants in the prospective study had the option of providing additional blood draws and questionnaires. Blood samples from the prospective study were shipped frozen or at room temperature prior to DNA extraction. From the cysteine through the phenylalanine, the CDR3 covers 16 amino acids. Only the CDR3 region is kept as DNA, spanning 48 bases read in frame from base 1. V is trimmed back by 3 bases and J by 5 bases, and the junction contains 6 bases that no gene match accounts for. CDR1 SGDLS and CDR2 YYNGEE were looked up in the germline V gene.

TCRbeta CDR3 regions were amplified from genomic DNA using the immunoSEQ Assay, a bias-controlled multiplex PCR. The study's own analysis went as follows. Nucleated cell counts per sample were estimated from amplification of reference gene primers within the assay. Sequence reads were collapsed and filtered to measure the absolute abundance of every unique TCRbeta CDR3 rearrangement. For each sample, productive Simpson clonality was calculated as the square root of Simpson's diversity index over productive rearrangements. This immuneACCESS table, as held by TCRdb, lists in-frame sequences with V and J called but not all clones. Of the missing ones, under half trace to an unresolved V gene in checked studies; the others have no known cause. That table furnishes V, J and clone size, whereas the DNA furnished D and trimming. In all, the sample holds about 370,000 clones, and around 87% of those were seen once. The ten biggest clones cover more than 0.8% of the sample.

Sequencing used PBMCs or T cells enriched from blood (not recorded which). Recombination connected TRBV9 to TRBJ2-3; TRBD2 agrees with 13 junctional bases. The TCR originated in a man younger than 30 who had recovered from COVID-19. CDR3 loop: CASSGLAGGGGDTQYF. The sequenced DNA is TGTGCCAGCAGCGGACTAGCGGGGGGCGGAGGAGATACGCAGTATTTT.